This entry lists 27 T cell receptor beta chains sequenced from one sample in a study of tumor-infiltrating lymphocytes in primary liver carcinoma. A primer in the constant region served to generate TCR beta cDNA from 500 ng of total RNA. Modified slightly, ARM-PCR produced TCR beta libraries over three nested multiplex PCR rounds. The first two PCR rounds used TRBV1-TRBV30 forward primers with a C-beta reverse primer, about 10 cycles each. TCRdb analysed the multiplex PCR reads with MiXCR anew, one entry per CDR3 protein. Among some 120,000 distinct CDR3 sequences, 55% to 65% were seen once, and the ten largest hold 9.3%. Bulk tissue was left unsorted, and RNA and DNA were co-extracted from 20-30 mg of it. Sequencing was carried out using liver tumor tissue from sampling region 1. The subset was: tumor region T1, superior pole. The source of these receptors is a woman aged 60 to 75 with primary liver carcinoma and hepatitis B virus infection.

This clonotype came up a few times. Since a much larger clone is just one base distant, this may be a read error. This chain connects TRBV6-1 to TRBJ1-2; D gene unclear. Germline V CDR1 and CDR2: MNHNS, SASEGT. This CDR3 comprises 11 residues. The CDR3: CASGWPYSYTF. The CDR3 DNA reads TGTGCCAGCGGTTGGCCCTATAGCTACACCTTC.

On this clonotype itself: Mismatch with germline at one junction end may stem from a read error. The chain recombines TRBV12-3 or TRBV12-4 with TRBJ1-1, with TRBD1 as a possible D gene (6 bases). The CDR3 is made up of 13 amino acids. The DNA for the CDR3 is TGTGCCACCAGAAGGACAGAGAACACCGAAGCTTTCTTT. It encodes CATRRTENTEAFF.

The sample holds many counts of this clonotype. The gene calls are TRBV29-1 and TRBJ2-7; 12 bases agree with TRBD2. The CDR3 contains 14 residues. From germline, CDR1 is SQVTM and CDR2 ANQGSEA. V lost 4 bases, J lost 7 bases, and 8 bases stayed unmatched. The CDR3 bases are TGCAGCGTTGCCCGACTAGCGGGAGAGGGGGAGCAGTACTTC. It specifies CSVARLAGEGEQYF.

The gene calls are TRBV25-1 and TRBJ2-1, with 10 bases lining up with TRBD2. In germline, CDR1 is MGHDK, CDR2 SYGVNS. The CDR3 is 17 amino acids. V lost 3 bases and J lost 6; bases outside the gene matches: 11. CDR3 loop: CASSERPSGRGVNEQFF. Written as DNA, the CDR3 is TGTGCCAGCAGTGAGCGACCGAGCGGGAGGGGGGTCAATGAGCAGTTCTTC.

As for this clonotype: This may be a read error: a much more frequent sequence differs by one nucleotide. This chain connects TRBV12-3 or TRBV12-4 to TRBJ2-1, with a tentative D call TRBD2 (5 bases). This CDR3 contains 12 residues. This CDR3 is CASSLSVGEQLF. The CDR3 region has the DNA TGTGCCAGCAGTTTATCGGTGGGAGAGCAGTTATTC.

This clonotype was observed once. The rearrangement uses TRBV11-3 and TRBJ1-1; perhaps TRBD1 as D (5 bases). Germline loops: CDR1 SGHNT, CDR2 YENEEA. V was pared by 6 bases and J by 3 bases, with 20 bases between. This CDR3 spans 16 amino acids. In DNA form, the CDR3 reads TGTGCCAGCAGATTACGAGTGGGGGGTTTGGACACTGAAGCTTTCTTT. Amino acid sequence: CASRLRVGGLDTEAFF. Full variable domain (outside the CDR3, taken from reference TRBV11-3 and TRBJ1-1): EAGVVQSPRYKIIEKKQPVAFWCNPISGHNTLYWYLQNLGQGPELLIRYENEEAVDDSQLPKDRFSAERLKGVDSTLKIQPAELGDSAVYLCASRLRVGGLDTEAFFGQGTRLTVV.

About this clonotype: Its ends do not fully match the called genes, so a read error is possible. The CDR3 here is CASSFRTSADTHYF. The DNA for the CDR3 is TGTGCCAGCAGCTTCAGGACTAGCGCAGATACGCATTACTTT. The gene calls are TRBV11-3 and TRBJ2-3; 9 nucleotides match TRBD2. The CDR3 consists of 14 residues. Germline V gene lookup returns CDR1 SGHNT and CDR2 YENEEA.

In the case of this clonotype: At one end the junction does not follow the germline gene, possibly because of a read error. The rearrangement uses TRBV6-2 or TRBV6-3 and TRBJ2-3; D possibly corresponds to TRBD2 (6 bases). CDR1 and CDR2 (germline): MNHEY, SVGEGT. This CDR3 region has 15 residues. The CDR3 spells CVSGPHVAALDTQYF. CDR3 bases: TGTGTCAGCGGACCGCATGTAGCGGCACTAGATACGCAGTATTTT.

A note on this clonotype: An end of the junction does not agree with germline; a read error may underlie this. The V and J genes are TRBV2 and TRBJ1-4, with TRBD1 matching over 9 bases. Germline V gene lookup returns CDR1 SNHLY and CDR2 FYNNEI. This CDR3 has 14 residues. The CDR3 DNA reads TGTGTCAGCAGCACAGGGGGCACTAATGAAAAACTGTTTTTT. This codes for CVSSTGGTNEKLFF.

As to this clonotype: This sequence may be a read error, since a much larger clone differs from it by one base. CDR3 bases: TGTGCCAGCAGTGTACAGGGGGCCCCTCGGTGGCAGTACTTC. Residues: CASSVQGAPRWQYF. The chain carries TRBV6-1 and TRBJ2-7; 9 positions match TRBD1. The CDR3 is made up of 14 amino acids. Unmatched junction bases numbered 10, after V lost 4 bases and J lost 9 bases. Germline lookup yields CDR1 MNHNS and CDR2 SASEGT.

This clonotype showed up many times. V and J are TRBV11-2 and TRBJ2-1; unclear D gene. V lost 5 bases and J lost 2, with 13 bases in between. This CDR3 has 15 amino acids. Germline CDR1 reads SGHAT; CDR2 reads FQNNGV. CDR3 in amino acids: CASSPRPDTYNEQFF. CDR3 bases: TGTGCCAGCAGCCCGCGACCGGATACCTACAATGAGCAGTTCTTC.

Comment on this clonotype: Since a much larger clone is just one base distant, this may be a read error. The genes are TRBV6-5 and TRBJ2-5; tentatively, D is TRBD2 (5 bases). Trimming cost V 6 bases and J 5 bases, with 13 bases left between them. The CDR3 has 13 residues. CDR1 and CDR2 from the germline V gene are MNHEY and SVGAGI. The CDR3 region is CASSPTKHETQYF. The CDR3 nucleotides are TGTGCCAGCAGCCCGACTAAGCATGAGACCCAGTACTTC.

This clonotype was seen only a few times. This chain connects TRBV28 to TRBJ1-5; D not resolved. CDR1 and CDR2 (germline): MDHEN, SYDVKM. With 3 bases removed from V and 9 bases from J, the gap between germline ends came to 9 bases. The CDR3 is 12 amino acids. This CDR3 reads CASSLGSRPQHF. The CDR3 region has the DNA TGTGCCAGCAGTTTGGGGTCACGGCCCCAGCATTTT.

The genes are TRBV11-2 and TRBJ2-7, with TRBD1 as a possible D gene (5 bases). Germline CDR1 SGHAT, CDR2 FQNNGV. CDR3 length: 14 amino acids. Trimming pared 1 base from V and 7 bases from J, leaving 14 bases between. The CDR3 spells CASSLGGGVYEQYF. The DNA for the CDR3 is TGTGCCAGCAGCTTAGGGGGCGGCGTCTATGAGCAGTACTTC.

The J gene is TRBJ1-4, the V gene TRBV27, with 7 bases that match TRBD1. The germline V gene has CDR1 MNHEY and CDR2 SMNVEV (reference sequence). V was clipped by 3 bases and J by 5 bases; unmatched bases: 3. The CDR3 totals 14 residues. CDR3 bases: TGTGCCAGCAGTTTTGTACAGGGGAATGAAAAACTGTTTTTT. Translation gives CASSFVQGNEKLFF.

The chain links TRBV29-1 to TRBJ2-3; D may be TRBD1 (6 bases). The V end was cut by 7 bases, the J end by 2 bases, with 16 bases between. The CDR3 loop spans 14 amino acids. The germline gives CDR1 SQVTM, CDR2 ANQGSEA. Here the CDR3 reads CSAGSGQHTDTQYF. In DNA form, the CDR3 reads TGCAGCGCGGGGTCCGGACAGCACACAGATACGCAGTATTTT.

This clonotype was detected ten times or more. The chain links TRBV6-1 to TRBJ1-1, with D perhaps TRBD1 (5 bases). The CDR3 has 14 residues. The V end lost 6 bases, the J end lost 3 bases, and 14 bases lay between the germline ends. Germline CDR1 reads MNHNS; CDR2 reads SASEGT. For the CDR3, the DNA is TGTGCCAGCAGGGACGCTGGGGGGTACACTGAAGCTTTCTTT. As protein: CASRDAGGYTEAFF.

Remarks on this clonotype: The CDR3 carries no conserved terminal phenylalanine or tryptophan, so it likely arises from a read error. V is TRBV11-2 and J is TRBJ2-7; 9 positions match TRBD1. The CDR3 is 15 amino acids. The V gene's germline CDR1 is SGHAT and CDR2 FQNNGV. V was clipped by 1 base and J by 2 bases; unmatched bases: 3. This chain's CDR3 is CASSLAGQGAYEQYI. The CDR3 DNA reads TGTGCCAGCAGCTTAGCGGGACAGGGAGCCTACGAGCAGTACATC.

This clonotype was seen at least ten times. The V gene is TRBV6-2 or TRBV6-3, the J gene TRBJ2-7; TRBD1 aligns across 8 bases. In germline, CDR1 is MNHEY, CDR2 SVGEGT. V lost 6 bases to trimming and J lost 2 bases; unmatched junction nucleotides: 6. The CDR3 contains 14 residues. The chain's CDR3 is CASRTGGSTYEQYF. The CDR3 nucleotides are TGTGCCAGCAGAACAGGGGGGTCCACCTACGAGCAGTACTTC.

A note on this clonotype: Lacking the conserved final phenylalanine or tryptophan, this CDR3 likely reflects a read error. J is TRBJ2-1 and V is TRBV6-5; TRBD1 aligns across 11 bases. Germline values: CDR1 MNHEY, CDR2 SVGAGI. The CDR3 is 14 amino acids. The CDR3 here is CASRGQGGYNEQFL. For the CDR3, the DNA is TGTGCCAGCAGGGGACAGGGGGGCTACAATGAACAGTTCTTA.

Remarks on this clonotype: At one end the junction does not follow the germline gene, possibly because of a read error. The chain uses TRBV7-8 and TRBJ2-5; D gene ambiguous. Germline values: CDR1 SGHVS, CDR2 FQNEAQ. The CDR3 extends over 15 amino acids. The CDR3: CASSLGLADQETQNF. CDR3 DNA sequence: TGTGCCAGCAGCTTAGGGCTCGCAGACCAAGAGACCCAGAACTTC.

This clonotype was detected only a few times. CDR3 nucleotide sequence: TGCGCCAGCAGCTACCGCCGGGTAGGGATGAACACTGAAGCTTTCTTT. This encodes CASSYRRVGMNTEAFF. This chain links TRBV5-1 with TRBJ1-1; D gene ambiguous. There are 16 residues in the CDR3. Trimming left V 3 bases short and J 0 bases short, with 15 bases between. Germline V CDR1 and CDR2: SGHRS, YFSETQ.

This clonotype occurred many times. The CDR3 nucleotides are TGTGCCAGCAGCGGAACAGGGGGCAATCAGCCCCAGCATTTT. This sequence encodes CASSGTGGNQPQHF. The genes are TRBV6-1 and TRBJ1-5, with 7 bases identical to TRBD1. This CDR3 has 14 residues. The J segment lost 2 bases and the V segment lost 6 bases, leaving 4 bases of the junction unmatched. Germline V gene data show CDR1 as MNHNS and CDR2 as SASEGT.

Comment on this clonotype: This may be a read error, as it is one base from a much larger clone. Because the CDR3 is missing its conserved closing phenylalanine or tryptophan, this is likely a read error. V is TRBV6-1 and J is TRBJ1-1, with D tentatively TRBD1 (5 bases). Germline CDR1 and CDR2: MNHNS and SASEGT. The V and J ends lost 3 bases and 0 bases respectively, with 14 bases between them. CDR3 length equals 16 residues. The CDR3 here is CASSDRAFMVNTEAFV. In DNA form, the CDR3 reads TGTGCCAGCAGTGACAGGGCCTTTATGGTGAACACTGAAGCTTTCGTT.

As for this clonotype: With a much larger clone just one base away, this may be a read error. The chain employs TRBV10-1 and TRBJ2-1, with D unclear. There are 11 residues in the CDR3. Germline lookup yields CDR1 WNHNN and CDR2 SYGVQD (reference sequence). Trimming shortened V by 2 bases and J by 11 bases, and 7 bases separated the two germline ends. The CDR3 DNA sequence: TGCGCCAGCAGTGAGGGTAATAAGCAGTTCTTC. Translated: CASSEGNKQFF.

Notes on this clonotype: The junction differs from germline at one of its ends, possibly a read error. The chain employs TRBV11-2 and TRBJ2-7; 9 positions agree with TRBD2. Germline V gene data show CDR1 as SGHAT and CDR2 as FQNNGV. The CDR3 is made up of 16 amino acids. This CDR3 reads CASSLAGVGRGYVQYF. The CDR3 coding sequence is TGTGCTAGCAGCTTAGCGGGGGTCGGCCGTGGGTACGTGCAGTACTTC. The complete variable domain, with remaining parts taken from reference TRBV11-2 and TRBJ2-7, reads EAGVAQSPRYKIIEKRQSVAFWCNPISGHATLYWYQQILGQGPKLLIQFQNNGVVDDSQLPKDRFSAERLKGVDSTLKIQPAKLEDSAVYLCASSLAGVGRGYVQYFGPGTRLTVT.

Notes on this clonotype: This may stem from a read error, because a much larger clone lies one nucleotide away. In nucleotides, the CDR3 is TGCAGCGTTGCGGGACAGATGAGCACTGAAGCTTTCTTT. Protein: CSVAGQMSTEAFF. The genes are TRBV29-1 and TRBJ1-1; 7 bases agree with TRBD1. With V trimmed by 4 bases and J by 4 bases, 6 bases remained unmatched. Per the germline V gene, CDR1 is SQVTM and CDR2 is ANQGSEA. This CDR3 region has 13 residues.